This T cell receptor beta chain was recorded in a study of monozygotic twins with inflammatory bowel disease. Study observations and caveats: It was in IBD patients that TCRbeta diversity (inverse Simpson) was lower than in healthy co-twins.

The CDR3 spans 16 residues. In germline, CDR1 is SGHRS, CDR2 YFSETQ. From its re-call of the 5' RACE reads, TCRdb lists each CDR3 protein once, without DNA. The sample has about 43,000 distinct CDR3 sequences. Details on this clonotype: Antigen specificity is unknown.

This sequence was found in a human donor with ulcerative colitis or Crohn's disease, or a healthy co-twin of an affected twin (not recorded which). The source material was blood. The chain combines TRBV5-1 with TRBJ2-7; TCRdb indicates TRBD1, and absent DNA this call remains unverified. The CDR3 region is CASSLEGGLSSYEQYF.